These 14 T cell receptor beta chains were sequenced from one sample in a study of shared clonotypes between healthy human individuals. Only CD45RO-negative cells positively selected for CCR7 counted as naive CD8 cells, so terminally differentiated effector memory CD45RA+ cells were excluded. Assay: immunoSEQ multiplex PCR; the TCRdb copy retains only in-frame clones and omits some. The sample lists roughly 650,000 clones; approximately 96% were seen once. Sequencing used naive CD8+ T cells sorted from blood. These receptors originate from a woman in her 30s in good health.

This chain links TRBV5-6 with TRBJ2-1; 8 bases align to TRBD1. This CDR3 is built from 14 residues. Unmatched junction bases numbered 2, after V lost 4 bases and J lost 2 bases. Germline CDR1 reads SGHDT; CDR2 reads YYEEEE. CDR3 bases: TGTGCCAGCAGCCCGGGACAGGCCTACAATGAGCAGTTCTTC. This sequence encodes CASSPGQAYNEQFF.

J is TRBJ1-2 and V is TRBV2; 8 positions match TRBD1. The CDR3 runs 13 residues. Germline lookup yields CDR1 SNHLY and CDR2 FYNNEI. V lost 6 bases, J lost 6 bases, and 6 bases stayed unmatched. Here the CDR3 DNA reads TGTGCCAGCAGGGCGGACAGGGAAGATGGCTACACCTTC. Its translation: CASRADREDGYTF.

The V call is TRBV27, the J call TRBJ2-1; D perhaps matches TRBD1 (7 bases). Trimming removed 6 bases from V and 6 bases from J, with 15 bases in between. CDR1 and CDR2 (germline): MNHEY, SMNVEV (reference sequence). There are 14 residues in the CDR3. DNA for the CDR3: TGTGCCAGCAGCCGCGGGACAGCGAGCAATGAGCAGTTCTTC. Translating it yields CASSRGTASNEQFF.

The genes are TRBV2 and TRBJ2-3; perhaps TRBD1 as D (6 bases). CDR1 and CDR2 from the germline V gene are SNHLY and FYNNEI. V dropped 3 bases and J dropped 0 bases, with 19 bases sitting between them. CDR3 length: 18 residues. DNA of the CDR3: TGTGCCAGCAGTGACCTGCAGGGGCACTACGATAGCACAGATACGCAGTATTTT. Amino acid sequence: CASSDLQGHYDSTDTQYF. Supplemented by reference TRBV2 and TRBJ2-3, the full variable domain reads EPEVTQTPSHQVTQMGQEVILRCVPISNHLYFYWYRQILGQKVEFLVSFYNNEISEKSEIFDDQFSVERPDGSNFTLKIRSTKLEDSAMYFCASSDLQGHYDSTDTQYFGPGTRLTVL.

The V gene is TRBV5-6, the J gene TRBJ2-2, with D possibly TRBD1 on 6 matching bases. This CDR3 spans 15 amino acids. From germline, CDR1 is SGHDT and CDR2 YYEEEE. V shed 0 bases and J shed 6 bases, with 12 bases lying between them. The CDR3 DNA reads TGTGCCAGCAGCTTGGGGATGGGGGCATCCGGGGAGCTGTTTTTT. It specifies CASSLGMGASGELFF.

The genes are TRBV27 and TRBJ2-7, with D uncertain. The length of the CDR3 is 15 residues. Germline assignment: CDR1 MNHEY and CDR2 SMNVEV (reference sequence). With 6 bases removed from V and 5 bases from J, the gap between germline ends came to 20 bases. CDR3 protein: CASRLGGAPVNEQYF. The DNA for the CDR3 is TGTGCCAGCAGACTCGGCGGTGCTCCCGTGAACGAGCAGTACTTC.

V and J are TRBV27 and TRBJ2-3, with 10 positions matching TRBD1. Germline CDR1 MNHEY, CDR2 SMNVEV (reference sequence). V trimming: 6 bases; J trimming: 5 bases; junction bases outside the gene matches: 8. This CDR3 is built from 15 residues. CDR3 nucleotide sequence: TGTGCCAGCAGATCTGTCGGGACAGGGGAAGATACGCAGTATTTT. Protein product: CASRSVGTGEDTQYF.

The chain couples TRBV28 to TRBJ2-7, with 8 nucleotides matching TRBD2. Germline values: CDR1 MDHEN, CDR2 SYDVKM. The CDR3 has 14 amino acids. V lost 3 bases, J lost 5 bases, and 6 bases stayed unmatched. CDR3 sequence: CASSFGSGANEQYF. The DNA of the CDR3 is TGTGCCAGCAGTTTCGGTAGCGGGGCCAACGAGCAGTACTTC.

The chain couples TRBV14 to TRBJ2-3; D tentatively fits TRBD1 or TRBD2 (6 bases each). V was pared by 1 base and J by 1 base, with 21 bases between. Germline-derived CDR1 and CDR2 are SGHDN and FVKESK. The length of the CDR3 is 19 residues. The CDR3 is CASSQGGGLDGSGTDTQYF. The CDR3 DNA reads as TGTGCCAGCAGCCAAGGAGGGGGTCTGGACGGGAGCGGCACAGATACGCAGTATTTT.

With regard to this clone: The same CDR3 arises from other DNA sequences in this sample as well. V and J are TRBV19 and TRBJ2-7; a weak D match, TRBD2 (6 bases). V lost 6 bases and J 1 base, leaving 7 bases between the germline ends. Germline V gene sequence: CDR1 LNHDA, CDR2 SQIVND (reference sequence). CDR3 length: 12 residues. In DNA, the CDR3 is TGTGCCAGTAGCGCGGGGTCCTACGAGCAGTACTTC. Its translation is CASSAGSYEQYF.

The chain links TRBV6-1 to TRBJ2-7; 13 bases map to TRBD2. The V and J ends lost 8 bases and 2 bases, in that order; junction bases with no gene match: 6. The CDR3 totals 15 residues. CDR1 and CDR2 (germline): MNHNS, SASEGT. The CDR3 protein is CASLGLAGRPYEQYF. The CDR3 DNA reads as TGTGCCAGCTTGGGACTAGCGGGAAGACCCTACGAGCAGTACTTC.

The chain recombines TRBV11-2 with TRBJ2-1; 11 nucleotides align to TRBD2. With 1 base clipped from V and 4 bases from J, the junction kept 6 bases outside the gene matches. The CDR3 sequence is 17 residues long. The V gene's germline CDR1 is SGHAT and CDR2 FQNNGV. CDR3 region: CASSLATSGSRYNEQFF. The CDR3, as DNA: TGTGCCAGCAGCTTAGCCACTAGCGGGAGTCGGTACAATGAGCAGTTCTTC.

CDR3: CASSLRARRGTEAFF. The DNA for the CDR3 is TGTGCCAGCAGCTTACGGGCCAGGCGGGGGACTGAAGCTTTCTTT. V gene TRBV11-2 combines with J gene TRBJ1-1, with a weak D call TRBD1 (5 bases). CDR3 length: 15 amino acids. Germline V gene lookup returns CDR1 SGHAT and CDR2 FQNNGV. Trimming stripped 2 bases from V and 5 bases from J, with 15 bases between.

The rearrangement joins TRBV19 to TRBJ2-7; 7 bases align to TRBD1. CDR1 and CDR2 from the germline V gene are LNHDA and SQIVND (reference sequence). This CDR3 has 14 residues. The V gene end was trimmed by 5 bases and the J gene end by 3 bases; junction bases not matched to a gene: 7. CDR3 loop: CASSPRTGLYEQYF. DNA for the CDR3: TGTGCCAGTAGTCCAAGGACAGGCCTCTACGAGCAGTACTTC.